The 27 T cell receptor beta chains reported below all come from one sample, sequenced in a study of shared clonotypes between healthy human individuals. Some clones are missing from TCRdb's copy, which holds only in-frame ones; the method was immunoSEQ multiplex PCR. Among some 470,000 clones listed, less than 80% were seen once. The specimen was PBMCs. Source of these receptors: a woman aged 35 to 49 in good health. Some clones in this sample may be carry-over from other donors' samples.

The DNA of the CDR3 is TGTGCCAGCAGCTCCCGGTCCAACAATGAGCAGTTCTTC. It is translated as CASSSRSNNEQFF. This chain connects TRBV7-3 to TRBJ2-1; no reliable D call. The CDR3 contains 13 residues. Germline CDR1 is SGHTA and CDR2 is FQGTGA. Trimming took 4 bases from V and 5 from J, leaving 9 bases between them. The full variable domain, with the rest looked up from reference TRBV7-3 and TRBJ2-1, is GAGVSQTPSNKVTEKGKYVELRCDPISGHTALYWYRQSLGQGPEFLIYFQGTGAADDSGLPNDRFFAVRPEGSVSTLKIQRTERGDSAVYLCASSSRSNNEQFFGPGTRLTVL.

This clone was detected ten times or more. Likely a read error: the CDR3 ends without its conserved phenylalanine or tryptophan. This CDR3 is also generated by other DNA sequences in the sample. J is TRBJ1-5 and V is TRBV30, with 7 bases fitting TRBD1. Germline V gives CDR1 GTSNPN, CDR2 SVGIG (reference sequence). The J segment lost 5 bases and the V segment lost 5 bases, leaving 12 bases of the junction unmatched. The CDR3 is made up of 15 amino acids. CDR3 DNA sequence: TGTGCCTGGGCCGAACAGGGGAAGGGGGATCAGCCCCAGCATATC. Protein: CAWAEQGKGDQPQHI.

V and J are TRBV5-1 and TRBJ2-7, with 10 bases lining up with TRBD1. CDR1 and CDR2 from the germline V gene are SGHRS and YFSETQ. Trimming took 4 bases from V and 5 from J; bases not matched to a gene: 6. The CDR3 extends over 14 amino acids. CDR3 loop: CASSKGDRGHEQYF. DNA of the CDR3: TGCGCCAGCAGCAAAGGGGACAGGGGCCACGAGCAGTACTTC.

CDR3 loop: CAWSVGTTEAFF. As DNA, the CDR3 is TGTGCCTGGAGTGTAGGGACGACTGAAGCTTTCTTT. This chain joins TRBV30 and TRBJ1-1; weak D call: TRBD1 (5 bases). Germline loops: CDR1 GTSNPN, CDR2 SVGIG (reference sequence). This CDR3 has 12 amino acids. Deletions cut 0 bases from V and 5 bases from J, with 7 bases between.

On this clone itself: A far larger clone differs by one base, so this is likely a read error. Within the sample, other DNA sequences also encode this same CDR3. The chain uses TRBV30 and TRBJ2-5; TRBD2 matches at 7 bases. Trimming cost V 2 bases and J 5 bases; bases outside gene matches: 2. This CDR3 spans 12 amino acids. Germline CDR1 is GTSNPN and CDR2 is SVGIG (reference sequence). CDR3 sequence: CAWSPGGETQYF. The CDR3 bases are TGTGCCTGGAGTCCCGGGGGGGAGACCCAGTACTTC.

The V call is TRBV28, the J call TRBJ2-5; D is undetermined. The V and J ends lost 6 bases and 4 bases respectively, with 15 bases between them. There are 14 residues in the CDR3. Per germline, CDR1 MDHEN and CDR2 SYDVKM. The chain's CDR3 is CASSPRPYRETQYF. CDR3 bases: TGTGCCAGCAGCCCCCGTCCGTATAGAGAGACCCAGTACTTC.

The chain couples TRBV7-2 to TRBJ2-7, with 8 bases matching TRBD2. With V trimmed by 3 bases and J by 3 bases, 16 bases remained unmatched. Germline assignment: CDR1 SGHTA and CDR2 FQGNSA. This CDR3 region has 18 residues. The CDR3 DNA is TGTGCCAGCAGCTTTTTAGCGGGACGAAGCCTAGGGAACTACGAGCAGTACTTC. It codes for CASSFLAGRSLGNYEQYF.

The chain couples TRBV28 to TRBJ1-2, with D perhaps matching TRBD1 (5 bases). The length of the CDR3 is 15 residues. V dropped 7 bases and J dropped 5 bases, with 20 bases sitting between them. Germline assignment: CDR1 MDHEN and CDR2 SYDVKM. In nucleotides, the CDR3 is TGTGCCAGCACCCTGGGGCAGGGTAGGTGGTATGGCTACACCTTC. Its translation is CASTLGQGRWYGYTF.

This sequence joins TRBV2 and TRBJ2-1; no clear D gene. Trimming stripped 7 bases from V and 3 bases from J, with 4 bases between. CDR3 length: 11 residues. Germline-derived CDR1 and CDR2 are SNHLY and FYNNEI. CDR3 nucleotide sequence: TGTGCCAGCAATTTCTACAATGAGCAGTTCTTC. The encoded protein is CASNFYNEQFF.

The V call is TRBV5-1, the J call TRBJ1-3, with D uncertain. Germline loops: CDR1 SGHRS, CDR2 YFSETQ. V was clipped by 1 base and J by 0 bases, with 5 bases between them. The CDR3 loop spans 14 amino acids. Written as DNA, the CDR3 is TGCGCCAGCAGCTTGTACAACTCTGGAAACACCATATATTTT. Amino acid sequence: CASSLYNSGNTIYF.

The chain combines TRBV19 with TRBJ1-1; D not certain. V lost 6 bases and J 5 bases, leaving 10 bases between the germline ends. This CDR3 spans 12 amino acids. Germline CDR1 reads LNHDA; CDR2 reads SQIVND (reference sequence). In DNA form, the CDR3 reads TGTGCCAGTAGGGGGAGTGGGACTGAAGCTTTCTTT. Translation: CASRGSGTEAFF.

In regard to this clone: It may be a read error: a sequence one base away is much more abundant. The V and J genes are TRBV6-1 and TRBJ2-7; D not resolved. The CDR3 contains 14 residues. CDR1 is MNHNS, CDR2 SASEGT, per germline. As DNA, the CDR3 is TGTGCCAGCACGACATCCGACACCTCCCACGAGCAGTACTTC. Translated, it gives CASTTSDTSHEQYF.

This chain joins TRBV11-3 and TRBJ1-1; perhaps TRBD1 as D (5 bases). V was cut by 1 base and J by 0 bases, with 15 bases left in between. The CDR3 has 17 residues. Germline CDR1 and CDR2: SGHNT and YENEEA. CDR3: CASSLGRRGHVNTEAFF. CDR3 bases: TGTGCCAGCAGCTTAGGCCGCCGCGGACACGTGAACACTGAAGCTTTCTTT. The whole variable domain, remainder taken from reference TRBV11-3 and TRBJ1-1, is EAGVVQSPRYKIIEKKQPVAFWCNPISGHNTLYWYLQNLGQGPELLIRYENEEAVDDSQLPKDRFSAERLKGVDSTLKIQPAELGDSAVYLCASSLGRRGHVNTEAFFGQGTRLTVV.

The chain couples TRBV10-3 to TRBJ2-3, with D maybe TRBD2 (6 bases). Germline assignment: CDR1 ENHRY and CDR2 SYGVKD. The V end was cut by 7 bases, the J end by 3 bases, with 29 bases between. The CDR3 sequence is 19 residues long. CDR3 in DNA: TGTGCCATCAAAGCAGCACTCGCAGACCGGGACTCCGATACAGATACGCAGTATTTT. It specifies CAIKAALADRDSDTDTQYF.

In DNA, the CDR3 is TGTGCCAGCAGTTTATGGGTCTCTAACTATGGCTACACCTTC. This gives the protein CASSLWVSNYGYTF. The chain joins TRBV28 to TRBJ1-2, with D unresolved. Germline V gene sequence: CDR1 MDHEN, CDR2 SYDVKM. The length of the CDR3 is 14 residues. Trimming stripped 0 bases from V and 0 bases from J, with 5 bases between.

This rearrangement joins TRBV7-9 to TRBJ2-3; the match to TRBD2 covers 10 bases. CDR1 is SEHNR, CDR2 FQNEAQ, per germline (reference sequence). Trimming took 3 bases from V and 0 from J; bases not matched to a gene: 3. CDR3 length: 16 amino acids. This CDR3 reads CASSLTSGPSTDTQYF. The CDR3 DNA is TGTGCCAGCAGCTTGACTAGCGGGCCCAGCACAGATACGCAGTATTTT.

On this clone itself: This likely traces to a read error, being one base from a far larger clone. This chain links TRBV4-2 with TRBJ2-1, with D uncertain. The CDR3 is 15 amino acids. Germline loops: CDR1 LGHNA, CDR2 YNFKEQ. In nucleotides, the CDR3 is TGTGCCAGCAGCCAAGAGGCGAGCTCCTACGATGAGCAGTTCTTC. Translation gives CASSQEASSYDEQFF.

The V gene is TRBV6-5, the J gene TRBJ2-2; perhaps TRBD1 as D (5 bases). Germline lookup yields CDR1 MNHEY and CDR2 SVGAGI. V was pared by 5 bases and J by 6 bases, with 7 bases between. This CDR3 has 12 amino acids. The CDR3 bases are TGTGCCAGCAGTATAGGGGCCGGGGAGCTGTTTTTT. It specifies CASSIGAGELFF.

This rearrangement joins TRBV18 to TRBJ2-5; D unclear. With 3 bases removed from V and 0 bases from J, the gap between germline ends came to 5 bases. CDR1 KGHSH and CDR2 LQKENI come from the germline V gene. The CDR3 consists of 13 residues. The CDR3 reads CASSPGYQETQYF. CDR3 coding DNA: TGTGCCAGCTCACCGGGCTACCAAGAGACCCAGTACTTC.

Points on this clone: This could be a read error, since a much larger clone is one nucleotide away. J is TRBJ1-5 and V is TRBV28; no definite D call. Germline V gene lookup returns CDR1 MDHEN and CDR2 SYDVKM. CDR3 length equals 9 residues. V was clipped by 3 bases and J by 15 bases, with 6 bases between them. The CDR3 protein is CASSFARHF. In DNA, the CDR3 is TGTGCCAGCAGTTTTGCTCGGCATTTT.

The J gene is TRBJ2-1, the V gene TRBV5-6; D is perhaps TRBD1 or TRBD2 (6 bases each). CDR1 is SGHDT, CDR2 YYEEEE, per germline. V was trimmed by 4 bases and J by 6 bases, leaving 11 bases between them. The CDR3 is 13 residues long. CDR3 amino acids: CASSPEGGNEQFF. The DNA of the CDR3 is TGTGCCAGCAGCCCCGAGGGGGGCAATGAGCAGTTCTTC.

V and J are TRBV28 and TRBJ2-5; 7 positions agree with TRBD2. The CDR3 spans 14 residues. Germline lookup yields CDR1 MDHEN and CDR2 SYDVKM. J lost 5 bases, V lost 3 bases, and 6 bases had no gene match. CDR3 in DNA: TGTGCCAGCAGTTTTGGCTTGCGGGGGGAGACCCAGTACTTC. This translates into CASSFGLRGETQYF.

This clone showed up just a few times. The genes are TRBV6-1 and TRBJ1-5; 9 bases map to TRBD1. Looked up from germline, CDR1 is MNHNS and CDR2 is SASEGT. The trim removed 7 bases at V and 6 bases at J, leaving 10 bases unmatched. CDR3 size: 15 residues. CDR3 amino acids: CASNRDRDIGQPQHF. The DNA for the CDR3 is TGTGCCAGCAATCGGGACAGGGACATAGGTCAGCCCCAGCATTTT.

The CDR3 loop is CASSPRRLNEKLFF. CDR3 nucleotides: TGTGCCAGTAGTCCTCGACGGCTGAATGAAAAACTGTTTTTT. This chain links TRBV19 with TRBJ1-4; D ambiguous. Germline CDR1 reads LNHDA; CDR2 reads SQIVND (reference sequence). The CDR3 runs 14 residues. Trimming took off 5 bases at V and 5 bases at J, with 12 bases between the two ends.

This clone was seen only once. The chain is built from TRBV7-9 and TRBJ2-3; D might be TRBD2 (6 bases). Germline CDR1 and CDR2: SEHNR and FQNEAQ (reference sequence). V was clipped by 6 bases and J by 2 bases, with 27 bases between them. The CDR3 spans 19 residues. DNA for the CDR3: TGTGCCAGCAGTTTCCCGGGCCCGGGGGTGGTCGGTCACACAGATACGCAGTATTTT. Amino acids: CASSFPGPGVVGHTDTQYF.

The V gene is TRBV6-1, the J gene TRBJ1-1, with D perhaps TRBD1 (6 bases). Trimming removed 2 bases at V and 5 bases at J, with 15 bases between. This CDR3 contains 15 residues. CDR1 and CDR2 (germline): MNHNS, SASEGT. The CDR3 region is CASSESQGIGTEAFF. The CDR3, as DNA: TGTGCCAGCAGTGAATCCCAGGGGATAGGGACTGAAGCTTTCTTT.

The chain carries TRBV27 and TRBJ2-7; 8 nucleotides match TRBD1. Germline V gene data show CDR1 as MNHEY and CDR2 as SMNVEV (reference sequence). V was clipped by 3 bases and J by 2 bases; unmatched bases: 9. CDR3 length: 16 residues. This CDR3 reads CASSFRDRQFAYEQYF. The DNA of the CDR3 is TGTGCCAGCAGTTTCCGGGACAGGCAATTTGCCTACGAGCAGTACTTC.